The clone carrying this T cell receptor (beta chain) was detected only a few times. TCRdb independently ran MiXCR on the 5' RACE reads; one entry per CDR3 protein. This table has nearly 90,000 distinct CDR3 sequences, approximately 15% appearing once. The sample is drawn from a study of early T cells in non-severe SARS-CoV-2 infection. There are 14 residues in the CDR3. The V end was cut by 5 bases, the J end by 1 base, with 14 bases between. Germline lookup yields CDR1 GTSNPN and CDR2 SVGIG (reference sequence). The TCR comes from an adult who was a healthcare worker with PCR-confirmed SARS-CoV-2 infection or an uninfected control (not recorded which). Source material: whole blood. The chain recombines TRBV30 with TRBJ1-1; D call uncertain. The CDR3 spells CAWVTERGNTEAFF. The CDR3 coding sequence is TGTGCCTGGGTCACCGAACGGGGGAACACTGAAGCTTTCTTT. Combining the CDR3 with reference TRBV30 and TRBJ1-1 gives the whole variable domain SQTIHQWPATLVQPVGSPLSLECTVEGTSNPNLYWYRQAAGRGLQLLFYSVGIGQISSEVPQNLSASRPQDRQFILSSKKLLLSDSGFYLCAWVTERGNTEAFFGQGTRLTVV.